Below are 21 T cell receptor beta chains sequenced from a single sample in a study of regulatory T cells in long-lasting Graves disease. Time point here: newly diagnosed GD, antithyroid drugs for less than 3 months. Extracted PBMC RNA gave rise to the TCR library. CDR3 regions were amplified by Arm-PCR using iRepertoire HTBI primers to build TCR beta libraries. In TCRdb, the multiplex PCR reads were re-called with MiXCR into one record per CDR3 protein. Among roughly 400,000 distinct CDR3 sequences listed, over 12% were seen once. These data were likewise used in another study, on T cells in Graves' hyperthyroidism and ophthalmopathy.

The sequencing here drew on peripheral blood mononuclear cells (PBMCs), taken at new diagnosis, from a patient treated with antithyroid drugs. The source is a middle-aged woman with Graves disease.

This clonotype was found many times. This chain connects TRBV28 to TRBJ1-2, with TRBD1 matching over 8 bases. The length of the CDR3 is 18 residues. The ends lost 2 bases at V and 1 base at J; junction bases unmatched: 12. Per germline, CDR1 MDHEN and CDR2 SYDVKM. CDR3: CASSLPVDRAESNYGYTF. Written as DNA, the CDR3 is TGTGCCAGCAGTTTACCCGTGGACAGGGCGGAAAGTAACTATGGCTACACCTTC.

The rearrangement uses TRBV4-1 and TRBJ2-5; 9 bases fit TRBD2. The CDR3 consists of 16 residues. Germline V gene lookup returns CDR1 MGHRA and CDR2 YSYEKL. V shed 1 base and J 5 bases; nucleotides not matched to a gene: 8. CDR3 protein: CASSQVREGGRETQYF. CDR3 DNA: TGCGCCAGCAGCCAAGTGCGGGAGGGGGGTCGGGAGACCCAGTACTTC.

This clonotype was seen at least ten times. The chain has TRBV20-1 and TRBJ2-1, with 14 bases fitting TRBD2. The CDR3 loop spans 16 amino acids. The V segment lost 3 bases and the J segment 10 bases; nucleotides outside the gene matches: 11. The germline V gene has CDR1 DFQATT and CDR2 SNEGSKA (reference sequence). CDR3 sequence: CSARLMRGTSGREQFF. Written as DNA, the CDR3 is TGCAGTGCTAGGCTCATGCGGGGGACTAGCGGGAGAGAGCAGTTCTTC.

This clonotype has a count of ten or more. This chain links TRBV28 with TRBJ1-6; 7 bases fit TRBD1. The CDR3 covers 14 residues. The trim removed 7 bases at V and 10 bases at J, leaving 10 bases unmatched. Germline lookup yields CDR1 MDHEN and CDR2 SYDVKM. Written as DNA, the CDR3 is TGTGCCAGCATCTCCGGGACAGTCCGATCACCCCTCCACTTT. Amino acid sequence: CASISGTVRSPLHF. The full variable domain, completed using reference TRBV28 and TRBJ1-6, is DVKVTQSSRYLVKRTGEKVFLECVQDMDHENMFWYRQDPGLGLRLIYFSYDVKMKEKGDIPEGYSVSREKKERFSLILESASTNQTSMYLCASISGTVRSPLHFGNGTRLTVT.

This clonotype was detected many times. This sequence joins TRBV6-2 or TRBV6-3 and TRBJ2-7, with D perhaps matching TRBD2 (6 bases). In germline, CDR1 is MNHEY, CDR2 SVGEGT. Trimming stripped 3 bases from V and 4 bases from J, with 13 bases between. The CDR3 is 14 amino acids. CDR3: CASSYFGGDYEQYF. CDR3 DNA sequence: TGTGCCAGCAGTTATTTCGGAGGGGATTACGAGCAGTACTTC.

The chain is built from TRBV20-1 and TRBJ2-2, with TRBD1 matching 11 bases. Trimming removed 3 bases from V and 5 bases from J; junction bases left unmatched: 8. Per germline, CDR1 DFQATT and CDR2 SNEGSKA (reference sequence). This CDR3 spans 16 amino acids. CDR3 loop: CSASWDRGTGTGELFF. DNA of the CDR3: TGCAGTGCTAGTTGGGACAGGGGGACCGGGACCGGGGAGCTGTTTTTT.

V gene TRBV28 combines with J gene TRBJ1-1, with a possible D match to TRBD1 (5 bases). The V and J ends lost 2 bases and 1 base respectively, with 26 bases between them. The CDR3 spans 20 residues. Germline assignment: CDR1 MDHEN and CDR2 SYDVKM. Here the CDR3 reads CASSLGGLAGSFGGNTEAFF. The DNA for the CDR3 is TGTGCCAGCAGTTTAGGAGGACTAGCGGGTTCTTTCGGGGGGAACACTGAAGCTTTCTTT.

This clonotype has just a few counts. The chain recombines TRBV12-3 or TRBV12-4 with TRBJ2-3; 12 positions agree with TRBD1. The CDR3 covers 12 residues. J lost 14 bases, V lost 6 bases, and 6 bases had no gene match. CDR3 nucleotides: TGTGCCAGCAGAGCCGGGACAGGGGGCCGGTATTTT. Protein: CASRAGTGGRYF.

This rearrangement joins TRBV6-9 to TRBJ2-2, with 9 bases fitting TRBD2. Looked up from germline, CDR1 is MNHGY and CDR2 is SVAAGI. The CDR3 runs 17 residues. J lost 6 bases, V lost 3 bases, and 11 bases had no gene match. The CDR3 DNA is TGTGCCAGCAGTTACAACGGCGGGAGGGCCATCGCCGGGGAGCTGTTTTTT. It translates to CASSYNGGRAIAGELFF.

This clonotype has just a few counts. This chain links TRBV11-1 with TRBJ2-1; the match to TRBD2 covers 11 bases. The germline gives CDR1 SGHAT, CDR2 FQDESV (reference sequence). Trimming removed 6 bases from V and 7 bases from J; junction bases left unmatched: 5. This CDR3 contains 14 residues. CDR3 DNA sequence: TGTGCCAGCAGTTGGGGACTAGCGGCGAATGAGCAGTTCTTC. It yields the protein CASSWGLAANEQFF.

This clonotype was detected ten times or more. V and J are TRBV19 and TRBJ2-7; the match to TRBD1 covers 8 bases. The CDR3 spans 14 residues. CDR1 is LNHDA, CDR2 SQIVND, per germline (reference sequence). J lost 5 bases, V lost 3 bases, and 6 bases had no gene match. The DNA for the CDR3 is TGTGCCAGTAGTATCGGGACAGGCGGCGACGAGCAGTACTTC. Protein: CASSIGTGGDEQYF.

This chain links TRBV20-1 with TRBJ1-1; tentative D call: TRBD1 (6 bases). From germline, CDR1 is DFQATT and CDR2 SNEGSKA (reference sequence). Trimming stripped 0 bases from V and 8 bases from J, with 10 bases between. This CDR3 spans 12 amino acids. This CDR3 is CSARDQGREAFF. The DNA for the CDR3 is TGCAGTGCTAGAGACCAGGGGAGGGAAGCTTTCTTT.

This clonotype was recorded many times. The rearrangement joins TRBV6-5 to TRBJ2-1, with D perhaps TRBD1 (6 bases). The V gene's germline CDR1 is MNHEY and CDR2 SVGAGI. V dropped 4 bases and J dropped 0 bases, with 10 bases sitting between them. This CDR3 has 15 residues. This CDR3 is CASSSTGSSYNEQFF. The CDR3 DNA is TGTGCCAGCAGTTCAACAGGGTCCTCCTACAATGAGCAGTTCTTC.

J is TRBJ2-7 and V is TRBV20-1; D is perhaps TRBD1 (5 bases). The V end lost 3 bases, the J end lost 2 bases, and 11 bases lay between the germline ends. The length of the CDR3 is 13 residues. Germline V gene sequence: CDR1 DFQATT, CDR2 SNEGSKA (reference sequence). CDR3 DNA: TGCAGTGCTAGGGGGCCCGTTGCCTACGAGCAGTACTTC. Translation gives CSARGPVAYEQYF.

Notes on this clonotype: A much larger clone differs by one base, so this may be a read error. The genes are TRBV20-1 and TRBJ1-5; D gene uncertain. The CDR3 is made up of 12 amino acids. V was pared by 5 bases and J by 0 bases, with 5 bases between. CDR1 and CDR2 from the germline V gene are DFQATT and SNEGSKA (reference sequence). The CDR3 bases are TGCAGTGCTGGAAATAGCAATCAGCCCCAGCATTTT. The encoded protein is CSAGNSNQPQHF.

The rearrangement links TRBV12-3 or TRBV12-4 to TRBJ2-1; TRBD2 matches 12 bases. With 5 bases clipped from V and 7 bases from J, the junction kept 6 bases outside the gene matches. The CDR3 sequence is 15 residues long. CDR3 residues: CASSPGTSGWNEQFF. The CDR3 DNA reads TGTGCCAGCAGTCCCGGGACTAGCGGGTGGAATGAGCAGTTCTTC.

A few counts support this clonotype. The chain couples TRBV20-1 to TRBJ1-5; unclear D gene. V was clipped by 3 bases and J by 0 bases, with 9 bases between them. The CDR3 is 14 residues long. CDR1 is DFQATT and CDR2 is SNEGSKA in the germline V gene (reference sequence). The CDR3 here is CSASLGPSNQPQHF. The CDR3 DNA follows: TGCAGTGCTAGTCTCGGACCTAGCAATCAGCCCCAGCATTTT.

This chain joins TRBV9 and TRBJ2-3; D ambiguous. The CDR3 consists of 12 residues. The germline CDR1 and CDR2 sequences are SGDLS and YYNGEE. V dropped 4 bases and J dropped 5 bases, with 8 bases sitting between them. The chain's CDR3 is CASSPTLDTQYF. The DNA for the CDR3 is TGTGCCAGCAGCCCCACATTAGATACGCAGTATTTT. The variable domain in full, completed from reference TRBV9 and TRBJ2-3, reads DSGVTQTPKHLITATGQRVTLRCSPRSGDLSVYWYQQSLDQGLQFLIQYYNGEERAKGNILERFSAQQFPDLHSELNLSSLELGDSALYFCASSPTLDTQYFGPGTRLTVL.

This clonotype turned up a few times. The chain recombines TRBV19 with TRBJ2-7; 8 nucleotides line up with TRBD1. The CDR3 sequence is 15 residues long. The ends lost 1 base at V and 4 bases at J; junction bases unmatched: 6. Germline CDR1 and CDR2: LNHDA and SQIVND (reference sequence). In DNA, the CDR3 is TGTGCCAGTAGTATAGGGCAGGGGGCGAGTTACGAGCAGTACTTC. It yields the protein CASSIGQGASYEQYF.

This clonotype has only a few counts. V is TRBV6-4 and J is TRBJ1-5; possible D gene TRBD1, 5 bases. The CDR3 spans 12 residues. CDR1 and CDR2 from the germline V gene are MRHNA and SNTAGT. Trimming cost V 7 bases and J 5 bases, with 9 bases left between them. This chain's CDR3 is CASTAGDQPQHF. The CDR3 DNA is TGTGCCAGCACGGCGGGGGATCAGCCCCAGCATTTT.

The chain joins TRBV19 to TRBJ2-3; 8 nucleotides line up with TRBD2. CDR1 is LNHDA and CDR2 is SQIVND in the germline V gene (reference sequence). The J segment lost 1 base and the V segment lost 7 bases, leaving 13 bases of the junction unmatched. This CDR3 is built from 17 residues. This CDR3 reads CASTRATSAVRTDTQYF. The CDR3 region has the DNA TGTGCCAGTACCCGAGCGACTAGCGCGGTACGCACAGATACGCAGTATTTT.